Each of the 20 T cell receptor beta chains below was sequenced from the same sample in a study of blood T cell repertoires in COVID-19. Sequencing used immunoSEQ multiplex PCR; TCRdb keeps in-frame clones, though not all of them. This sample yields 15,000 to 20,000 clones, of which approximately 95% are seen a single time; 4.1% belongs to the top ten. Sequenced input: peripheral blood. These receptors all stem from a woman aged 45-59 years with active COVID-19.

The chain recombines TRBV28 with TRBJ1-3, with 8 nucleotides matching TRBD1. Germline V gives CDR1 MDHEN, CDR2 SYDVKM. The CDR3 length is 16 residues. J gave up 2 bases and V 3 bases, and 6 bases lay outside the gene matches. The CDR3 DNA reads TGTGCCAGCAGTTTGATCGCAGGGGGCCCTGGAAACACCATATATTTT. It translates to CASSLIAGGPGNTIYF.

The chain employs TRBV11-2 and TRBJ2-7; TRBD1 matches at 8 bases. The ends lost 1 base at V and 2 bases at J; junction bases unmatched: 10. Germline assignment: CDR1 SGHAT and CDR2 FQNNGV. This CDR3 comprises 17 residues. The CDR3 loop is CASSLGIGQGAPYEQYF. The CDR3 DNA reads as TGTGCCAGCAGCTTAGGTATCGGGCAGGGGGCCCCCTACGAGCAGTACTTC.

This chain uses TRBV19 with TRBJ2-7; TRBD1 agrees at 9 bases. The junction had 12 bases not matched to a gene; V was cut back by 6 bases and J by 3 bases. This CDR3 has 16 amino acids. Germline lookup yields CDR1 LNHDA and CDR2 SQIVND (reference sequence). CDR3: CASSPQGGQGGYEQYF. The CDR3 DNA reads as TGTGCCAGTAGCCCCCAAGGGGGACAGGGAGGCTACGAGCAGTACTTC.

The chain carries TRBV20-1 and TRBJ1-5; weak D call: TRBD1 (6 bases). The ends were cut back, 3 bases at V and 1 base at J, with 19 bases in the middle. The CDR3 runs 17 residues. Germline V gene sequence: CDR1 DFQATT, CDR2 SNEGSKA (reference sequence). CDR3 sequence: CSASRAGERESNQPQHF. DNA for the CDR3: TGCAGTGCTAGTAGGGCAGGGGAGCGGGAGAGCAATCAGCCCCAGCATTTT.

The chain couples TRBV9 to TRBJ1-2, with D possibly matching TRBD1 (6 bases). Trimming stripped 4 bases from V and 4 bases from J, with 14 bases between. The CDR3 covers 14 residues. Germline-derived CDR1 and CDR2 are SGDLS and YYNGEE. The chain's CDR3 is CASSSPGTPYGYTF. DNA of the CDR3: TGTGCCAGCAGCTCCCCCGGGACACCCTATGGCTACACCTTC.

The CDR3 DNA sequence: TGTGCCAGCAGCCCGGAGCTGGGTCATACTGAAGCTTTCTTT. Its translation is CASSPELGHTEAFF. The chain is built from TRBV5-6 and TRBJ1-1; D is unclear. The CDR3 contains 14 residues. The ends were cut back, 4 bases at V and 5 bases at J, with 15 bases in the middle. From germline, CDR1 is SGHDT and CDR2 YYEEEE.

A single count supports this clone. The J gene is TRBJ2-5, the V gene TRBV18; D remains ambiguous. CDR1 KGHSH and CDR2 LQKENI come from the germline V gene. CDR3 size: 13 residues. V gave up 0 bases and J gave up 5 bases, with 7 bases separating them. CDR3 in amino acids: CASSPPHRETQYF. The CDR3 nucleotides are TGTGCCAGCTCACCACCTCATCGGGAGACCCAGTACTTC. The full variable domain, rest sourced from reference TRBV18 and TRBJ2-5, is NAGVMQNPRHLVRRRGQEARLRCSPMKGHSHVYWYRQLPEEGLKFMVYLQKENIIDESGMPKERFSAEFPKEGPSILRIQQVVRGDSAAYFCASSPPHRETQYFGPGTRLLVL.

This chain's CDR3 is CASSEAPGRGDYGYTF. The CDR3 region has the DNA TGTGCCAGCAGTGAAGCGCCCGGCAGGGGCGACTATGGCTACACCTTC. The chain is built from TRBV6-1 and TRBJ1-2; D might be TRBD1 (6 bases). V lost 0 bases and J 3 bases, leaving 14 bases between the germline ends. This CDR3 has 16 residues. The germline gives CDR1 MNHNS, CDR2 SASEGT.

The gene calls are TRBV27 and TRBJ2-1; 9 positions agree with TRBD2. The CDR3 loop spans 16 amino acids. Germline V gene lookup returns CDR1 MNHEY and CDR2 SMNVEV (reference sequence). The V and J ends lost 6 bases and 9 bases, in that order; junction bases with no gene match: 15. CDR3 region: CASRASSGSLSGEQFF. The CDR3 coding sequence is TGTGCCAGCAGGGCAAGTAGCGGGAGCTTGTCGGGTGAGCAGTTCTTC.

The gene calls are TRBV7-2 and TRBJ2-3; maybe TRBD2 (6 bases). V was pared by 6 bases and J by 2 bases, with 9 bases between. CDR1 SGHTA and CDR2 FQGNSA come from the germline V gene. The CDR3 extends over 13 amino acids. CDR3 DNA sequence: TGTGCCAGCAGGGGGGGTTACACAGATACGCAGTATTTT. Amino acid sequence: CASRGGYTDTQYF.

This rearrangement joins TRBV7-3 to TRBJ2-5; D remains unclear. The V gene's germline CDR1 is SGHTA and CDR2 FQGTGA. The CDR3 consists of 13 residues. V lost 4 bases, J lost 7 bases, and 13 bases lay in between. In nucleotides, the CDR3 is TGTGCCAGCAGCTCCGACTGGGTTGGGACCCAGTACTTC. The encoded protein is CASSSDWVGTQYF.

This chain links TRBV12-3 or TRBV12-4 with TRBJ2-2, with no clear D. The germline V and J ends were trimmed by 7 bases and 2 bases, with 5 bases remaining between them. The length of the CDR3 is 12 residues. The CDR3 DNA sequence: TGTGCCAGCATCAGAAACACCGGGGAGCTGTTTTTT. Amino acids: CASIRNTGELFF.

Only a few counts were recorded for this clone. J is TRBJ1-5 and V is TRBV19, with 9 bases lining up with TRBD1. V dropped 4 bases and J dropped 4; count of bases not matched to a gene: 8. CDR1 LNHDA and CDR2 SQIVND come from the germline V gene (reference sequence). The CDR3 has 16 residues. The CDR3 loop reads CASSTGTGNGNQPQHF. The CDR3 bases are TGTGCCAGTAGTACCGGGACAGGGAATGGAAATCAGCCCCAGCATTTT.

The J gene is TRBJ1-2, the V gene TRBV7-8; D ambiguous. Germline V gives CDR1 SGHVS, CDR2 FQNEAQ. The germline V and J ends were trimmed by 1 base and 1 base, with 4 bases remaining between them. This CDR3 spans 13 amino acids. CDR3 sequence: CASSLGVNYGYTF. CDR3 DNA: TGTGCCAGCAGCTTAGGCGTTAACTATGGCTACACCTTC.

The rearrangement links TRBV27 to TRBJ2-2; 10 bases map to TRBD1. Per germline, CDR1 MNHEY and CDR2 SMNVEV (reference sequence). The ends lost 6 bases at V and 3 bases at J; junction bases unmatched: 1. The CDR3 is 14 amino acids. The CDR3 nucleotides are TGTGCCAGCAGGGACAGGGGGTACACCGGGGAGCTGTTTTTT. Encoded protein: CASRDRGYTGELFF.

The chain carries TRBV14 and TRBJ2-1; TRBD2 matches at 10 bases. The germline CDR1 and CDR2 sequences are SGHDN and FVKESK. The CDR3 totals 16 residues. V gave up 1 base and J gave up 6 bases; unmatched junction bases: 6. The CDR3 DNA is TGTGCCAGCAGCCAAGTTGGCCTAGCGGGAGTCAATGAGCAGTTCTTC. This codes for CASSQVGLAGVNEQFF.

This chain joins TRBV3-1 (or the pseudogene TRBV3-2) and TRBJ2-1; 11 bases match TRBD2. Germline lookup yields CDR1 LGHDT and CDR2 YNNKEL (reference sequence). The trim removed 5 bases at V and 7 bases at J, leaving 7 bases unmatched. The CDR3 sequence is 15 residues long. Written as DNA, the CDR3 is TGTGCCAGCAGCACACTAGCGGGAGTTCGGAATGAGCAGTTCTTC. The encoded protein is CASSTLAGVRNEQFF.

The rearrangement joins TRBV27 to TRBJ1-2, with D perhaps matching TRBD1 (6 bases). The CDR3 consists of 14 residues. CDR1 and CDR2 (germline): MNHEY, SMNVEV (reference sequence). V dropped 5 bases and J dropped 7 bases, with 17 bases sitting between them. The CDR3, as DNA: TGTGCCAGCAGTCCTTACCGACAGGCCGCTGGCTACACCTTC. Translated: CASSPYRQAAGYTF.

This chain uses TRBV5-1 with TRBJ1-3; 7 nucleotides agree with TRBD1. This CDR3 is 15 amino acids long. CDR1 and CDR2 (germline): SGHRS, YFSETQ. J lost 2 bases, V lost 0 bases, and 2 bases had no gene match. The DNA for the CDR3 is TGCGCCAGCAGCTTGGCAGGGGGAACTGGAAACACCATATATTTT. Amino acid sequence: CASSLAGGTGNTIYF. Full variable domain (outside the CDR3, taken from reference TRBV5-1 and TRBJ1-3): KAGVTQTPRYLIKTRGQQVTLSCSPISGHRSVSWYQQTPGQGLQFLFEYFSETQRNKGNFPGRFSGRQFSNSRSEMNVSTLELGDSALYLCASSLAGGTGNTIYFGEGSWLTVV.

CDR3 DNA sequence: TGTGCCAGCAGCTTGGCCCCTAGCGGGAGCCACGAGCAGTACTTC. It encodes CASSLAPSGSHEQYF. The J gene is TRBJ2-7, the V gene TRBV5-4, with 10 positions matching TRBD2. V trimming: 0 bases; J trimming: 5 bases; junction bases outside the gene matches: 5. Germline V gene data show CDR1 as SGHNT and CDR2 as YYREEE (reference sequence). The CDR3 is 15 residues long.